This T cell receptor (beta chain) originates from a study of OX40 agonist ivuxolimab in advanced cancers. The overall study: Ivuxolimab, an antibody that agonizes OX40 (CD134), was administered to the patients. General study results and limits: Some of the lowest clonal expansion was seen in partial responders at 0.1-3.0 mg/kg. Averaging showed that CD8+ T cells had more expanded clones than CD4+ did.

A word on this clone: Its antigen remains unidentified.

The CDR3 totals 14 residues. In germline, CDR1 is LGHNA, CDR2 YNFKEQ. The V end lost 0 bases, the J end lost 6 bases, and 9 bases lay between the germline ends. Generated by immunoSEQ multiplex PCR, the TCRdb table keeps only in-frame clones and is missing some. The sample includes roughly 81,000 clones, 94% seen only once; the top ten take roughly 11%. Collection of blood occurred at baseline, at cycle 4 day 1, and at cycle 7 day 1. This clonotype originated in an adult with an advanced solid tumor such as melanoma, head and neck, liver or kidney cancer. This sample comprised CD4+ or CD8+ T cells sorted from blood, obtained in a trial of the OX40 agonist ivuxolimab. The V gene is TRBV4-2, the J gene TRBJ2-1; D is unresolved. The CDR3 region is CASSQELVGNEQFF. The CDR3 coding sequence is TGTGCCAGCAGCCAAGAATTGGTCGGCAATGAGCAGTTCTTC.